The entry that follows covers one TCR beta chain sequence. Every participating donor contributed roughly 10 milliliters of peripheral blood through a draw. Samples each had at least 6 micrograms of total RNA extracted. Sample-barcoded 5' priming and a J-beta primer mix drove a second PCR of roughly 7 to 11 cycles. Each cDNA molecule received a tag from a template-switch adaptor that had 12 random nucleotides. TCRdb recomputed calls from the 5' RACE reads with MiXCR, one row per CDR3 protein. The profile shows fewer than 2,000,000 distinct CDR3 sequences, roughly 43% of them singletons. The data stem from a study of blood T cells in healthy people across ages. The length of the CDR3 is 11 residues. V lost 5 bases and J 4 bases, leaving 5 bases between the germline ends. Germline V CDR1 and CDR2: DFQATT, SNEGSKA (reference sequence).

Sequenced input: blood. This TCR derives from a human donor in good health. This rearrangement joins TRBV20-1 to TRBJ2-2; D not certain. CDR3 DNA sequence: TGCAGTGCTCGAAGCACCGGGGAGCTGTTTTTT. It encodes CSARSTGELFF.